This T cell receptor (beta chain) was identified in a study of blood T cells in healthy people across ages. A sample-barcoded 5' primer and a J-beta primer mix were used in a second PCR of about 6 to 11 cycles. TCRdb ran MiXCR on the 5' RACE reads and lists one entry per CDR3 protein. The table records around 820,000 distinct CDR3 sequences, 20% to 25% of them present only once. There are 15 residues in the CDR3. Germline CDR1 is MNHEY and CDR2 is SVGEGT. V lost 6 bases and J lost 5, with 19 bases in between. These same data were also listed under a study on T cells of mothers and their children.

The sequenced material came from blood. The V and J genes are TRBV6-2 or TRBV6-3 and TRBJ2-5; D could derive from TRBD1 or TRBD2 (5 bases each). The clonotype originates from a boy between 10 and 17 years old in good health. CDR3 amino acids: CASSFSGTMGETQYF. In DNA form, the CDR3 reads TGTGCCAGCAGCTTCTCCGGGACCATGGGGGAGACCCAGTACTTC.